Listed here are 2 T cell receptor beta chains from one sample, sequenced in a study of cytomegalovirus exposure and HLA in healthy donors. The PCR ran on 60 Vbeta and 13 Jbeta primers. Assay: immunoSEQ multiplex PCR; the TCRdb copy retains only in-frame clones and omits some. Among under 200,000 clones listed, 65% to 85% were seen once. The sample consisted of PBMCs. Source of these receptors: a man aged 45-65 years in good health and CMV-seropositive.

This clone has just a few counts. The chain combines TRBV5-5 with TRBJ1-4; tentatively, D is TRBD1 (6 bases). The V gene's germline CDR1 is SGHKS and CDR2 YYEKEE (reference sequence). V lost 4 bases to trimming and J lost 5 bases, with 12 bases between them. This CDR3 spans 14 amino acids. Here the CDR3 reads CASSVTGGNEKLFF. The CDR3 DNA reads TGTGCCAGCAGCGTGACAGGTGGGAATGAAAAACTGTTTTTT.

The J gene is TRBJ2-2, the V gene TRBV5-1, with 10 nucleotides matching TRBD2. This CDR3 has 16 residues. Germline V CDR1 and CDR2: SGHRS, YFSETQ. V dropped 2 bases and J dropped 6; count of bases not matched to a gene: 7. CDR3 bases: TGCGCCAGCAGCTTCATCACTAGCGGGACCCCCGGGGAGCTGTTTTTT. It is translated as CASSFITSGTPGELFF.